These 18 T cell receptor beta chains came from one sample sequenced in a study of response to subunit inactivated influenza vaccine. Each CDR3 protein is one row after TCRdb ran MiXCR on the RT-PCR reads. The sample lists about half a million distinct CDR3 sequences, roughly 9.8% seen once, with approximately 12% in the top ten. Sequencing was performed on PBMCs from blood, taken 45 days after vaccination. These receptors were collected from a man aged 50 or older who received an inactivated influenza vaccine.

This clonotype occurred a few times. The V gene is TRBV2, the J gene TRBJ1-1; 7 positions match TRBD1. The CDR3 contains 16 residues. With 2 bases clipped from V and 6 bases from J, the junction kept 12 bases outside the gene matches. Germline CDR1 and CDR2: SNHLY and FYNNEI. The DNA for the CDR3 is TGTGCCAGCAGTGAACGACCGGGTGGAGGGGGCCCTGAAGCTTTCTTT. Its protein is CASSERPGGGGPEAFF.

This clonotype was counted a few times. This sequence joins TRBV3-1 and TRBJ1-1; weak D call: TRBD1 (5 bases). Trimming stripped 7 bases from V and 3 bases from J, with 15 bases between. This CDR3 has 14 residues. Germline V gene data show CDR1 as LGHDT and CDR2 as YNNKEL (reference sequence). CDR3 nucleotide sequence: TGTGCCAGCAAGGCCCCAGGGCATCACACTGAAGCTTTCTTT. This gives the protein CASKAPGHHTEAFF.

V usage is TRBV28 and J usage is TRBJ2-2; D gene unclear. The CDR3 spans 15 residues. V lost 3 bases, J lost 4 bases, and 12 bases lay in between. Looked up from germline, CDR1 is MDHEN and CDR2 is SYDVKM. CDR3 in DNA: TGTGCCAGCAGTTTCCGAGGAATTTTCACCGGGGAGCTGTTTTTT. Amino acids: CASSFRGIFTGELFF.

This clonotype appeared a few times. The gene calls are TRBV25-1 and TRBJ2-7; D remains unclear. This CDR3 has 15 residues. Trimming removed 2 bases at V and 8 bases at J, with 19 bases between. The V gene's germline CDR1 is MGHDK and CDR2 SYGVNS. CDR3 amino acids: CASSEGSLAANQQYF. DNA for the CDR3: TGTGCCAGCAGTGAAGGTTCTTTGGCAGCTAATCAGCAGTACTTC.

This clonotype was recorded many times. This sequence joins TRBV11-2 and TRBJ2-1; possible D gene TRBD1, 5 bases. CDR1 is SGHAT and CDR2 is FQNNGV in the germline V gene. The CDR3 has 17 amino acids. The V gene lost 2 bases and the J gene lost 0 bases, with 14 bases spanning the gap. For the CDR3, the DNA is TGTGCCAGCAGCTTAAGCCCGACAGTTGTCTCCTACAATGAGCAGTTCTTC. Its protein is CASSLSPTVVSYNEQFF.

The chain links TRBV5-1 to TRBJ2-3; 12 bases agree with TRBD2. The CDR3 loop spans 15 amino acids. With V trimmed by 3 bases and J by 4 bases, 3 bases remained unmatched. Germline lookup yields CDR1 SGHRS and CDR2 YFSETQ. The CDR3 sequence is CASSSTSGRPDTQYF. Here the CDR3 DNA reads TGCGCCAGCAGCTCGACTAGCGGGAGACCAGATACGCAGTATTTT.

The J gene is TRBJ2-5, the V gene TRBV20-1; TRBD1 matches 9 bases. V was clipped by 1 base and J by 1 base; unmatched bases: 7. Germline assignment: CDR1 DFQATT and CDR2 SNEGSKA (reference sequence). This CDR3 is built from 16 residues. CDR3 DNA: TGCAGTGCTAGAGCATTCACAGGGGGCCTCCAAGAGACCCAGTACTTC. Translation gives CSARAFTGGLQETQYF.

The genes are TRBV7-9 and TRBJ1-5; D unresolved. Trimming left V 2 bases short and J 4 bases short, with 6 bases between. CDR3 size: 13 residues. Germline values: CDR1 SEHNR, CDR2 FQNEAQ (reference sequence). The chain's CDR3 is CASSLIANQPQHF. The CDR3 DNA follows: TGTGCCAGCAGCTTAATAGCTAATCAGCCCCAGCATTTT.

This chain joins TRBV23-1 and TRBJ2-5; no clear D. TRBV23-1 is designated an ORF whose function remains uncertain. Trimming stripped 0 bases from V and 4 bases from J, with 12 bases between. The CDR3 sequence is 15 residues long. The CDR3 region has the DNA TGCGCCAGCAGTCAATCTCTCCGGAGAGGAGAGACCCAGTACTTC. The encoded protein is CASSQSLRRGETQYF.

The genes are TRBV24-1 and TRBJ2-5; 7 bases match TRBD2. CDR1 is KGHDR and CDR2 is SFDVKD in the germline V gene. The junction had 13 bases not matched to a gene; V was cut back by 4 bases and J by 6 bases. The CDR3 totals 16 residues. In DNA form, the CDR3 reads TGTGCCACCAGTGACAACACCAACGGGGGGAGCCAGACCCAGTACTTC. Its translation is CATSDNTNGGSQTQYF.

At least ten counts were recorded for this clonotype. V and J are TRBV7-6 and TRBJ2-2; TRBD2 matches 7 bases. V was clipped by 3 bases and J by 2 bases; unmatched bases: 18. CDR1 and CDR2 (germline): SGHVS, FNYEAQ. CDR3 size: 20 residues. This CDR3 reads CASSFFGTLGLAENTGELFF. The CDR3 DNA reads TGTGCCAGCAGCTTTTTTGGTACCCTTGGGCTAGCGGAAAACACCGGGGAGCTGTTTTTT. The full variable domain, completed using reference TRBV7-6 and TRBJ2-2, is GAGVSQSPRYKVTKRGQDVALRCDPISGHVSLYWYRQALGQGPEFLTYFNYEAQQDKSGLPNDRFSAERPEGSISTLTIQRTEQRDSAMYRCASSFFGTLGLAENTGELFFGEGSRLTVL.

The V and J genes are TRBV4-3 and TRBJ1-1; possibly TRBD1 for D (5 bases). This CDR3 spans 20 amino acids. Germline V gene lookup returns CDR1 LGHNA and CDR2 YSLEER. Trimming left V 0 bases short and J 3 bases short, with 26 bases between. The CDR3 is CASSQDYDIGTVDGDTEAFF. The CDR3 DNA reads TGCGCCAGCAGCCAAGATTACGATATCGGGACCGTGGACGGGGACACTGAAGCTTTCTTT.

This clonotype was detected only a few times. The chain recombines TRBV10-3 with TRBJ2-6, with a possible D match to TRBD2 (6 bases). The CDR3 sequence is 15 residues long. V was shortened by 4 bases and J by 0 bases, with 7 bases between the two germline ends. The germline gives CDR1 ENHRY, CDR2 SYGVKD. CDR3: CAISAGSSGANVLTF. CDR3 DNA: TGTGCCATCAGTGCCGGGAGCTCTGGGGCCAACGTCCTGACTTTC.

This clonotype was seen a handful of times. The rearrangement joins TRBV20-1 to TRBJ2-1; 8 nucleotides line up with TRBD2. The CDR3 runs 14 residues. The J segment lost 0 bases and the V segment lost 6 bases, leaving 4 bases of the junction unmatched. Germline CDR1 DFQATT, CDR2 SNEGSKA (reference sequence). CDR3 sequence (DNA): TGCAGTGCCGCGGGGGGATCCTCCTACAATGAGCAGTTCTTC. This sequence encodes CSAAGGSSYNEQFF.

This clonotype has a count of ten or more. This chain connects TRBV20-1 to TRBJ2-3; D could derive from TRBD1 or TRBD2 (5 bases each). Trimming removed 1 base from V and 3 bases from J, with 8 bases in between. Germline lookup yields CDR1 DFQATT and CDR2 SNEGSKA (reference sequence). This CDR3 spans 13 amino acids. Here the CDR3 reads CSARGDQTDTQYF. The DNA for the CDR3 is TGCAGTGCTAGAGGGGACCAGACAGATACGCAGTATTTT.

The chain recombines TRBV19 with TRBJ1-4; D might be TRBD1 (6 bases). V was shortened by 7 bases and J by 12 bases, with 12 bases between the two germline ends. Per germline, CDR1 LNHDA and CDR2 SQIVND (reference sequence). The length of the CDR3 is 11 residues. The chain's CDR3 is CASTGDIELFF. In DNA, the CDR3 is TGTGCCAGTACCGGGGACATAGAACTGTTTTTT.

CDR3 sequence: CASSTSTGANTGELFF. In nucleotides, the CDR3 is TGTGCCAGTAGTACTTCGACAGGAGCGAACACCGGGGAGCTGTTTTTT. V and J are TRBV19 and TRBJ2-2; possible D gene TRBD1, 6 bases. The CDR3 extends over 16 amino acids. The germline gives CDR1 LNHDA, CDR2 SQIVND (reference sequence). V lost 4 bases and J 0 bases, leaving 12 bases between the germline ends.

The chain couples TRBV20-1 to TRBJ1-4; the D gene is possibly TRBD1 (6 bases). Germline-derived CDR1 and CDR2 are DFQATT and SNEGSKA (reference sequence). This CDR3 comprises 15 residues. The V and J ends lost 4 bases and 4 bases respectively, with 16 bases between them. CDR3 region: CSATDVQGDNEKLFF. CDR3 bases: TGCAGTGCTACGGATGTACAGGGTGATAATGAAAAACTGTTTTTT.